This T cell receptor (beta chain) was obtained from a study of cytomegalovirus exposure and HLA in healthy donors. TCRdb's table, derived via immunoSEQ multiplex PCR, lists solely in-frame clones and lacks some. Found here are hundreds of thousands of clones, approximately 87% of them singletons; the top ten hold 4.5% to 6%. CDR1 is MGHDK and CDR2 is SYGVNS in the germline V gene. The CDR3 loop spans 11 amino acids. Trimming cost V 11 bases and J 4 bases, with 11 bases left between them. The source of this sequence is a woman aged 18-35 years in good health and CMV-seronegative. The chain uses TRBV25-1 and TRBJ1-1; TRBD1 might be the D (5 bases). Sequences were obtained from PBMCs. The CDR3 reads CASSGGTEAFF. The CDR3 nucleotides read TGTGCCTCCTCTGGGGGCACTGAAGCTTTCTTT.